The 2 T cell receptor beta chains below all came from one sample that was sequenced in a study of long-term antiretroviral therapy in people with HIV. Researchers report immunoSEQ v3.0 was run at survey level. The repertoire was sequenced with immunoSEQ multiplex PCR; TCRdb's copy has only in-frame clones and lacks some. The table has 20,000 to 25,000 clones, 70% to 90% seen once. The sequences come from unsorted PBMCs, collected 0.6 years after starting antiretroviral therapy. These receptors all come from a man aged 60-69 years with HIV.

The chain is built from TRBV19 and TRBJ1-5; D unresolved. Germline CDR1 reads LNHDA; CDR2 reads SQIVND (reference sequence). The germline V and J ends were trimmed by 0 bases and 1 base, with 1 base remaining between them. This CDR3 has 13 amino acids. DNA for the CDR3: TGTGCCAGTAGTATAGAAAGCAATCAGCCCCAGCATTTT. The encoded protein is CASSIESNQPQHF.

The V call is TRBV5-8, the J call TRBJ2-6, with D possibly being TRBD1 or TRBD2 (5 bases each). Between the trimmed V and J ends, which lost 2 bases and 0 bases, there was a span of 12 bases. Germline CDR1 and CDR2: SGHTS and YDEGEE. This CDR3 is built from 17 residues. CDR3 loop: CASSFPGRNSGANVLTF. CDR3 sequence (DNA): TGTGCCAGCAGCTTTCCGGGACGGAACTCTGGGGCCAACGTCCTGACTTTC.